This T cell receptor (beta chain) was found in a study of blood T cell repertoires in COVID-19. Overall study: Samples representing acute and convalescent COVID-19 were sourced from the United States, Italy and Spain. Sources were T cells, B-cell-depleted T cells, or PBMCs; the material itself was cDNA or gDNA.

Original handling: Amplification of reference gene primers provided the estimated nucleated cell counts. Repertoires were generated with immunoSEQ multiplex PCR, while TCRdb's copy carries only in-frame clones and drops some. That table gives V, J and clone size, and the DNA gave D and trimming. There are about 170,000 clones in the sample; around 88% occur only once, and roughly a fifth lies in the top ten. The CDR3 totals 15 residues. Trimming shortened V by 0 bases and J by 1 base, and 11 bases separated the two germline ends. From germline, CDR1 is SGDLS and CDR2 YYNGEE. This chain connects TRBV9 to TRBJ2-7; D possibly corresponds to TRBD2 (5 bases). The TCR originated in an older woman who had recovered from COVID-19. Specimen: peripheral blood. CDR3 coding DNA: TGTGCCAGCAGCGTAGCGCCGGGATGGTCCTACGAGCAGTACTTC. Its translation: CASSVAPGWSYEQYF.